The clone carrying this TCR beta chain was seen a few times. The antigen is undetermined. Germline V CDR1 and CDR2: SGHTA, FQGNSA. There are 15 residues in the CDR3. Trimming took 2 bases from V and 5 from J, leaving 10 bases between them. The data are from a study of T cells in Graves' hyperthyroidism and ophthalmopathy. RNA transcripts served as the template for amplifying TCR beta CDR3 regions. An initial round of RT-PCR targeting the TCR CDR3 relied on the HTBI primer set. From the multiplex PCR reads, TCRdb called clonotypes with MiXCR, one entry per CDR3 protein. The sample carries 450,000 to 700,000 distinct CDR3 sequences, around 45% recorded once. Study-level results: Separation of ophthalmopathy from stable hyperthyroidism was achieved by a 13 V-J model.

Newly diagnosed hyperthyroidism, duration under 2 months, in patients aged 18 to 65. V usage is TRBV7-2 and J usage is TRBJ2-6, with a possible D match to TRBD2 (5 bases). The sequence derives from a woman under 30 with Graves' hyperthyroidism. The material sequenced was peripheral blood or thyroid tissue (not recorded which). For the CDR3, the DNA is TGTGCCAGCAGCTTAATCGCGGGCAGGGCCAACGTCCTGACTTTC. This translates into CASSLIAGRANVLTF. The entire variable domain, with the rest obtained from reference TRBV7-2 and TRBJ2-6, is as follows: GAGVSQSPSNKVTEKGKDVELRCDPISGHTALYWYRQSLGQGLEFLIYFQGNSAPDKSGLPSDRFSAERTGGSVSTLTIQRTQQEDSAVYLCASSLIAGRANVLTFGAGSRLTVL.